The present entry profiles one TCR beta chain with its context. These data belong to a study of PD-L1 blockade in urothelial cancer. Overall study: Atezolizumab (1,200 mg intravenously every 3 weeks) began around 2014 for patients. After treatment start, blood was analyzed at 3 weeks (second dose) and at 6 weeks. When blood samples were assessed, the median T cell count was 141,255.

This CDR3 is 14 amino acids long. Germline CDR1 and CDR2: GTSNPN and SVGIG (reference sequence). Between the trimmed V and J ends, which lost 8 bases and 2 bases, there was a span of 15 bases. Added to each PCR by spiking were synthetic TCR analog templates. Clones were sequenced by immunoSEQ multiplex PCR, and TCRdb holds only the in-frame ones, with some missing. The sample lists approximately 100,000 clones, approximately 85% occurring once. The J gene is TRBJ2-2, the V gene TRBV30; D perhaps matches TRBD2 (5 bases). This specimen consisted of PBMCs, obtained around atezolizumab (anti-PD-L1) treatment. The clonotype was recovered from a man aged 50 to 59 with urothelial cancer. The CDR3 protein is CARKREINTGELFF. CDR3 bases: TGTGCCCGAAAACGGGAAATAAACACCGGGGAGCTGTTTTTT.